This T cell receptor beta chain comes out of a study of tumor-infiltrating lymphocytes in primary liver carcinoma. Making TCR beta cDNA involved around 520 ng total RNA and a constant-region primer. Employing slightly modified ARM-PCR, three nested multiplex PCR rounds were run, and these gave rise to the TCR beta libraries. For around 9 cycles apiece, the opening two PCR rounds ran with TRBV1-TRBV30 forward primers and a C-beta reverse primer. Using its own MiXCR run on the multiplex PCR reads, TCRdb lists one record per CDR3 protein. The table has around 210,000 distinct CDR3 sequences, about 61% seen once. CDR3 length: 15 amino acids. Germline V gives CDR1 SGHNT, CDR2 YYREEE (reference sequence). The V end was cut by 0 bases, the J end by 1 base, with 7 bases between. Researchers drew blood RNA from unsorted whole blood and extracted germline DNA as well.

This sequence joins TRBV5-4 and TRBJ2-2; D ambiguous. The clonotype was recovered from a woman aged 55-70 years with primary liver carcinoma and hepatitis B virus infection. Sequenced sample: peripheral blood. CDR3 sequence (DNA): TGTGCCAGCAGCTTGGGTCAGGTGAACACCGGGGAGCTGTTTTTT. Translation gives CASSLGQVNTGELFF.